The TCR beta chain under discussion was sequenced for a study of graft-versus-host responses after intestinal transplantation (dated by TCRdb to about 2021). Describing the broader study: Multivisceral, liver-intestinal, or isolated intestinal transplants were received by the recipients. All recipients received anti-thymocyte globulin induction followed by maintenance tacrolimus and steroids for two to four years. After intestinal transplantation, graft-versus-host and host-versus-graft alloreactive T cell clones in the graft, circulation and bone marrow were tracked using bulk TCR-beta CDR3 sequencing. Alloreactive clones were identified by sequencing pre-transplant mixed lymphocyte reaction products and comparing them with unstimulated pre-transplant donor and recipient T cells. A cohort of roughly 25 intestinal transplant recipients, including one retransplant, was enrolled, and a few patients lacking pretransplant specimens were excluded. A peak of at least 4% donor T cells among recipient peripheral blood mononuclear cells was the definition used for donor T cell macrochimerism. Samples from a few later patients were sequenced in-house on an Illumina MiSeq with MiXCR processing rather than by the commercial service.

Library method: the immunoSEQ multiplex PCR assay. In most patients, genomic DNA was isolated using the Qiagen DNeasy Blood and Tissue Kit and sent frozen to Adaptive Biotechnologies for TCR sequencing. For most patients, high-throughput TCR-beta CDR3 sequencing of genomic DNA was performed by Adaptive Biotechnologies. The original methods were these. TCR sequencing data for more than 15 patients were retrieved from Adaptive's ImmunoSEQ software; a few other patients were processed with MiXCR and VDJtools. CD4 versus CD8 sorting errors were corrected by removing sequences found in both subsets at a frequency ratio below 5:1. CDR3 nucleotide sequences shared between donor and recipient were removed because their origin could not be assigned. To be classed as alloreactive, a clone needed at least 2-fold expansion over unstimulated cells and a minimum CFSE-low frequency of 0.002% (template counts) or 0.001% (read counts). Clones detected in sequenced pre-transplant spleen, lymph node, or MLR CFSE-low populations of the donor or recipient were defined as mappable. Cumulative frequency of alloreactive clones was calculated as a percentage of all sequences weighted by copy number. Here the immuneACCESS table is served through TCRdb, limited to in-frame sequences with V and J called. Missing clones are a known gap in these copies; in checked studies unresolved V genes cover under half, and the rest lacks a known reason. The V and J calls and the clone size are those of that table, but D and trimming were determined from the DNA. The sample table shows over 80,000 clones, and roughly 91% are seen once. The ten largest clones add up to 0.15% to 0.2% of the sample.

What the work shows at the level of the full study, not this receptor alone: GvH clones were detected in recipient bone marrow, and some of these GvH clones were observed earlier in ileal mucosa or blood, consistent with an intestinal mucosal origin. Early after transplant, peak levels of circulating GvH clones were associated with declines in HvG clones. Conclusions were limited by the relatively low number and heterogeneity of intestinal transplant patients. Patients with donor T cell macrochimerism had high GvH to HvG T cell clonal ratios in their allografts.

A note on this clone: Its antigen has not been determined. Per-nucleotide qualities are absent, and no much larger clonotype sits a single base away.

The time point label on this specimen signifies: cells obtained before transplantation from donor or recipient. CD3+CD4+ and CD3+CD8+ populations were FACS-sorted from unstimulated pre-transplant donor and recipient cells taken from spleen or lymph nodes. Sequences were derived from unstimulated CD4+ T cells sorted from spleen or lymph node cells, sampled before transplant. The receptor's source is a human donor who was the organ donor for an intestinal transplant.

The CDR3 in this case is CASSTQGTGELFF. The nucleotides are TGTGCCAGCAGCACACAGGGGACCGGGGAGCTGTTTTTT. The sequence joins TRBV7-2 to TRBJ2-2, and 7 bases in between align with TRBD1. Reading the germline V gene gives CDR1 SGHTA and CDR2 FQGNSA. Its CDR3 holds 13 amino acids, cysteine through phenylalanine. Only CDR3 DNA is held: 39 bases, read in frame from base 1. V ends up 5 bases short and J 5 bases short, with an unmatched junction base count of 2.